Listed here is a single T cell receptor beta chain. The sample comes from a study of OX40 agonist ivuxolimab in advanced cancers. Generated by immunoSEQ multiplex PCR, the TCRdb table keeps only in-frame clones and is missing some. The sample lists tens of thousands of clones, 94% seen once, with roughly 20% in the top ten. The germline CDR1 and CDR2 sequences are MNHEY and SMNVEV (reference sequence). V lost 2 bases and J lost 6, with 11 bases in between. The CDR3 has 15 residues. The chain combines TRBV27 with TRBJ1-6; unclear D gene. This sequence was found in an adult with an advanced solid tumor such as melanoma, head and neck, liver or kidney cancer. The sample consisted of CD4+ or CD8+ T cells sorted from blood, taken in a trial of the OX40 agonist ivuxolimab. CDR3 DNA: TGTGCCAGCAGTTTAGACAAAATCGGTAATTCACCCCTCCACTTT. It specifies CASSLDKIGNSPLHF.